This T cell receptor (beta chain) emerged from a study of blood T cell repertoires in COVID-19. Germline loops: CDR1 SGHRS, CDR2 YFSETQ. Trimming cost V 4 bases and J 2 bases; bases outside gene matches: 8. CDR3 length: 16 residues. Assay used: immunoSEQ multiplex PCR; TCRdb lists only in-frame clones, some missing. The profile shows 210,000 or so clones, 65% to 90% of them singletons. The chain recombines TRBV5-1 with TRBJ2-2, with 7 bases lining up with TRBD2. The source material was peripheral blood. This receptor was identified in a man aged 50 to 59 with acute or convalescent COVID-19. The CDR3 protein is CASSTGLVGNTGELFF. CDR3 DNA sequence: TGCGCCAGCAGCACCGGACTAGTCGGAAACACCGGGGAGCTGTTTTTT.